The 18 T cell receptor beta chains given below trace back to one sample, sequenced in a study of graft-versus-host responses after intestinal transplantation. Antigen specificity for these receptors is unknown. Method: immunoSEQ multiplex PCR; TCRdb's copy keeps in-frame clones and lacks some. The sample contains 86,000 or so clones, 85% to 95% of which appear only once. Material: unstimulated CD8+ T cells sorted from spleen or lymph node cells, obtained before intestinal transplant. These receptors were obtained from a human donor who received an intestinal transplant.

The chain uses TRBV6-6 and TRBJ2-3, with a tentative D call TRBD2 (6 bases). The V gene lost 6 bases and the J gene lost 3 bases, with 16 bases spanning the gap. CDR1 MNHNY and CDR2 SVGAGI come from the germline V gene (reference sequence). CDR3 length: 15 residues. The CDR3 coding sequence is TGTGCCAGCAGCACGTGGGGGGAGAGGACAGATACGCAGTATTTT. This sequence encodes CASSTWGERTDTQYF.

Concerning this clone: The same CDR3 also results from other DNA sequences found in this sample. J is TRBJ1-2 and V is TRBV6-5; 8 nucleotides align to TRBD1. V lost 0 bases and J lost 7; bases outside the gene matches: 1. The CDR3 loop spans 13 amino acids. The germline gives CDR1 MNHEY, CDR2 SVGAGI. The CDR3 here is CASSYSTGAGYTF. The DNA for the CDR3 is TGTGCCAGCAGTTACTCGACAGGGGCTGGCTACACCTTC.

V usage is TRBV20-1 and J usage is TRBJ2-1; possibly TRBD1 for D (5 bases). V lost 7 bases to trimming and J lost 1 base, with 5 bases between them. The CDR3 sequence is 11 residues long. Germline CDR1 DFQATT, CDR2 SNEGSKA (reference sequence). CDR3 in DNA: TGCAGTGGACAGTCCTACAATGAGCAGTTCTTC. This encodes CSGQSYNEQFF.

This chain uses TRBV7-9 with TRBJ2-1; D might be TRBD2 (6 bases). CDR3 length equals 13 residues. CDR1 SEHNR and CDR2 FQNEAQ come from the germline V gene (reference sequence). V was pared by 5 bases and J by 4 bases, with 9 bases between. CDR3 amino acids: CASSLRDYNEQFF. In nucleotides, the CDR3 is TGTGCCAGCAGCCTGCGGGATTACAATGAGCAGTTCTTC. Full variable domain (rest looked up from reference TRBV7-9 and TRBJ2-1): DTGVSQNPRHKITKRGQNVTFRCDPISEHNRLYWYRQTLGQGPEFLTYFQNEAQLEKSRLLSDRFSAERPKGSFSTLEIQRTEQGDSAMYLCASSLRDYNEQFFGPGTRLTVL.

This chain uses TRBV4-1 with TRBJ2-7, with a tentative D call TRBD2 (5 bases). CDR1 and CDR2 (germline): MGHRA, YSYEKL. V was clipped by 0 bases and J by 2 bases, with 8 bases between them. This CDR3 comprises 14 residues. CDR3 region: CASSQDGAAYEQYF. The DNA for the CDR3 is TGCGCCAGCAGCCAAGATGGAGCGGCCTACGAGCAGTACTTC.

The CDR3 sequence: CSVEVAGGLYNEQFF. In DNA, the CDR3 is TGCAGCGTTGAAGTAGCGGGAGGCCTGTACAATGAGCAGTTCTTC. The chain combines TRBV29-1 with TRBJ2-1; 10 nucleotides match TRBD2. The CDR3 consists of 15 residues. With V trimmed by 1 base and J by 4 bases, 4 bases remained unmatched. The germline gives CDR1 SQVTM, CDR2 ANQGSEA.

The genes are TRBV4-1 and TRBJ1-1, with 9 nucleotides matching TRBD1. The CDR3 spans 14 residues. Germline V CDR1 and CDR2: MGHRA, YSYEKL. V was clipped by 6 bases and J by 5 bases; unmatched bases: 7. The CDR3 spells CASSPDRGFTEAFF. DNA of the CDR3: TGCGCCAGCAGTCCCGACAGGGGGTTTACTGAAGCTTTCTTT.

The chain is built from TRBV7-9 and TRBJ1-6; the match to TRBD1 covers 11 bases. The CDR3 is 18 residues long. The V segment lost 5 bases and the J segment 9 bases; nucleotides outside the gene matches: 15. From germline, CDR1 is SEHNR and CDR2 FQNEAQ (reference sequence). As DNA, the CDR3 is TGTGCCAGCAGCAAGACCGTCTTAAGGACAGGGGGCGGTTCACCCCTCCACTTT. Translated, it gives CASSKTVLRTGGGSPLHF.

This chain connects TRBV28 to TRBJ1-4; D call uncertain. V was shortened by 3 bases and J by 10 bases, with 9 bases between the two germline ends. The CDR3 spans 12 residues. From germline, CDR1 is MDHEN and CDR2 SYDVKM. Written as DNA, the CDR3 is TGTGCCAGCAGTTTTACCGGTGTAAAACTGTTTTTT. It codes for CASSFTGVKLFF.

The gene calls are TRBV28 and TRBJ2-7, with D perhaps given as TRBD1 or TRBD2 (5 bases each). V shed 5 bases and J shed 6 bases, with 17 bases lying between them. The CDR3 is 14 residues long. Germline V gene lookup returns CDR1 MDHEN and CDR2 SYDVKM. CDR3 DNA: TGTGCCAGCAGTCCTACCGGGGATGGGACCGAGCAGTACTTC. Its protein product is CASSPTGDGTEQYF.

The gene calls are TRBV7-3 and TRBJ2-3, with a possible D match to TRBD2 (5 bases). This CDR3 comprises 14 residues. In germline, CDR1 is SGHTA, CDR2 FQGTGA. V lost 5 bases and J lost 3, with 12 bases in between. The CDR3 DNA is TGTGCCAGCAGCGTAGGAGGTTGGACAGATACGCAGTATTTT. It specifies CASSVGGWTDTQYF.

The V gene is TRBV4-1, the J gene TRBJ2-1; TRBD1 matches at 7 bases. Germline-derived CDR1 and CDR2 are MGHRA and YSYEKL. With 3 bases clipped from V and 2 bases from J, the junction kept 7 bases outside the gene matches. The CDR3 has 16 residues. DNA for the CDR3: TGCGCCAGCAGCCACGTGACAGGGCCCACCTACAATGAGCAGTTCTTC. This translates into CASSHVTGPTYNEQFF.

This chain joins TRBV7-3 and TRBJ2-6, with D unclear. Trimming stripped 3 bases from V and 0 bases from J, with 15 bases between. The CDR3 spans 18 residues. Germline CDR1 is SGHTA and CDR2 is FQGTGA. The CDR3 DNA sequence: TGTGCCAGCAGCTTTCCTCCCGTACCGAGCTCTGGGGCCAACGTCCTGACTTTC. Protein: CASSFPPVPSSGANVLTF.

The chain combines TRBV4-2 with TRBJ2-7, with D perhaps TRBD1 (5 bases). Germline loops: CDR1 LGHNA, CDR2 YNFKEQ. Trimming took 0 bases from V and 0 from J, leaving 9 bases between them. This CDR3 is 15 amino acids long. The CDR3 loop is CASSQEGRGSYEQYF. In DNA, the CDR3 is TGTGCCAGCAGCCAAGAGGGGCGCGGCTCCTACGAGCAGTACTTC.

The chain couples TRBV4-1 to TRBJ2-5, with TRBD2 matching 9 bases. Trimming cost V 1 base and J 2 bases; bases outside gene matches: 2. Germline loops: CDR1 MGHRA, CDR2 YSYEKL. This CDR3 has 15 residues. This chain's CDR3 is CASSQVAGGQETQYF. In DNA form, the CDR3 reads TGCGCCAGCAGCCAAGTGGCGGGAGGGCAAGAGACCCAGTACTTC.

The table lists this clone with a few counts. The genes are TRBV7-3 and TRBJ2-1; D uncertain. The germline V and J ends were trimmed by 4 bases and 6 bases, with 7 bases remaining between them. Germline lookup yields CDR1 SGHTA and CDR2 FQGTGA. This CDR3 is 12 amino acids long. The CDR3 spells CASSSQGNEQFF. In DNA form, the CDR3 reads TGTGCCAGCAGCTCACAAGGCAATGAGCAGTTCTTC. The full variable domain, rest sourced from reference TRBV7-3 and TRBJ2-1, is GAGVSQTPSNKVTEKGKYVELRCDPISGHTALYWYRQSLGQGPEFLIYFQGTGAADDSGLPNDRFFAVRPEGSVSTLKIQRTERGDSAVYLCASSSQGNEQFFGPGTRLTVL.

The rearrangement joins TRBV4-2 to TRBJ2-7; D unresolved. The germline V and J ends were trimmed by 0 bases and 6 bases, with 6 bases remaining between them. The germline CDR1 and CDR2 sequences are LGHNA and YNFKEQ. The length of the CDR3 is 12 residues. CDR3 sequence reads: CASSQDGAEQYF. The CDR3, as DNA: TGTGCCAGCAGCCAAGATGGAGCCGAGCAGTACTTC.

This chain's CDR3 is CASSLVQYSSIPLNTEAFF. The CDR3 nucleotides read TGTGCCAGCAGCTTAGTTCAGTACAGTAGTATCCCTTTGAACACTGAAGCTTTCTTT. V gene TRBV7-9 combines with J gene TRBJ1-1; D not resolved. V lost 1 base and J 0 bases, leaving 21 bases between the germline ends. Germline lookup yields CDR1 SEHNR and CDR2 FQNEAQ (reference sequence). The CDR3 extends over 19 amino acids.